Presented here are 24 T cell receptor beta chains from one specimen sequenced in a study of blood T cell repertoires in COVID-19. Profiling relied on immunoSEQ multiplex PCR, and the TCRdb table lists in-frame clones only, not all of them. The repertoire has some 180,000 clones, around 80% of them found once; the top ten carry roughly 19%. Sequenced sample: peripheral blood. The source is a woman in her 70s who had recovered from COVID-19.

The chain is built from TRBV29-1 and TRBJ1-2; D unclear. The CDR3 runs 12 residues. Trimming took 6 bases from V and 0 from J, leaving 8 bases between them. The germline gives CDR1 SQVTM, CDR2 ANQGSEA. In nucleotides, the CDR3 is TGCAGCGTAGTGGCGGCTAACTATGGCTACACCTTC. It translates to CSVVAANYGYTF.

This clone was detected a few times. This sequence joins TRBV5-1 and TRBJ2-7; D is unclear. The CDR3 covers 13 residues. Trimming pared 4 bases from V and 5 bases from J, leaving 13 bases between. Per germline, CDR1 SGHRS and CDR2 YFSETQ. CDR3 nucleotide sequence: TGCGCCAGCAGCCAAGCAGGTGTAGACGAGCAGTACTTC. Amino acid sequence: CASSQAGVDEQYF.

This clone was found once. The J gene is TRBJ1-4, the V gene TRBV10-3, with D hard to call. V was pared by 0 bases and J by 0 bases, with 11 bases between. The CDR3 has 17 residues. Germline-derived CDR1 and CDR2 are ENHRY and SYGVKD. CDR3 coding DNA: TGTGCCATCAGTGAGTCGAGGTCGGTACCAACTAATGAAAAACTGTTTTTT. It yields the protein CAISESRSVPTNEKLFF.

The V gene is TRBV2, the J gene TRBJ1-1; tentative D call: TRBD1 (6 bases). The CDR3 spans 13 residues. The ends were cut back, 10 bases at V and 5 bases at J, with 17 bases in the middle. Germline V gene data show CDR1 as SNHLY and CDR2 as FYNNEI. The CDR3 region has the DNA TGTGCCAACCCAAGACAGGTGACAACTGAAGCTTTCTTT. This encodes CANPRQVTTEAFF.

The CDR3 here is CASSSPDRAGYGYTF. CDR3 DNA: TGTGCCAGCAGTTCCCCCGACAGGGCGGGCTATGGCTACACCTTC. The chain carries TRBV28 and TRBJ1-2; 7 bases match TRBD1. V gave up 4 bases and J gave up 4 bases; unmatched junction bases: 9. CDR3 length equals 15 residues. Germline-derived CDR1 and CDR2 are MDHEN and SYDVKM.

The chain combines TRBV19 with TRBJ1-2; the match to TRBD1 covers 8 bases. Trimming at V came to 4 bases and at J to 5 bases, leaving 6 bases not matched to a gene. CDR1 and CDR2 from the germline V gene are LNHDA and SQIVND (reference sequence). The CDR3 spans 14 residues. As DNA, the CDR3 is TGTGCCAGTAGTACCATGGACAGGGCATATGGCTACACCTTC. Its protein is CASSTMDRAYGYTF.

This clone was recorded a few times. The V and J genes are TRBV6-5 and TRBJ2-2; D is ambiguous. CDR1 and CDR2 (germline): MNHEY, SVGAGI. The CDR3 length is 14 residues. Between the trimmed V and J ends, which lost 2 bases and 13 bases, there was a span of 17 bases. CDR3: CASSYANPRFGLFF. The CDR3 bases are TGTGCCAGCAGTTACGCGAACCCCCGGTTCGGGCTGTTTTTT.

This clone appeared a few times. The genes are TRBV4-3 and TRBJ1-4; 10 bases are shared with TRBD1. The CDR3 is made up of 12 amino acids. Trimming cost V 8 bases and J 7 bases; bases outside gene matches: 1. Looked up from germline, CDR1 is LGHNA and CDR2 is YSLEER. CDR3 protein: CASRDRGEKLFF. In DNA, the CDR3 is TGCGCCAGCCGGGACAGGGGTGAAAAACTGTTTTTT.

The chain uses TRBV6-5 and TRBJ2-7; perhaps TRBD1 as D (6 bases). Germline values: CDR1 MNHEY, CDR2 SVGAGI. The V and J ends lost 2 bases and 3 bases respectively, with 11 bases between them. There are 14 residues in the CDR3. As DNA, the CDR3 is TGTGCCAGCAGTTACCGGGACATCGGCTACGAGCAGTACTTC. Amino acids: CASSYRDIGYEQYF.

The V gene is TRBV9, the J gene TRBJ2-7; the match to TRBD2 covers 9 bases. Germline CDR1 reads SGDLS; CDR2 reads YYNGEE. With 0 bases clipped from V and 4 bases from J, the junction kept 11 bases outside the gene matches. The CDR3 has 17 residues. The CDR3 sequence is CASSVDPGASGVYEQYF. The DNA of the CDR3 is TGTGCCAGCAGCGTAGACCCCGGGGCTAGCGGGGTTTACGAGCAGTACTTC. The full variable domain, completed using reference TRBV9 and TRBJ2-7, is DSGVTQTPKHLITATGQRVTLRCSPRSGDLSVYWYQQSLDQGLQFLIQYYNGEERAKGNILERFSAQQFPDLHSELNLSSLELGDSALYFCASSVDPGASGVYEQYFGPGTRLTVT.

J is TRBJ1-2 and V is TRBV2, with D unclear. The CDR3 contains 12 residues. The V and J ends lost 6 bases and 1 base respectively, with 6 bases between them. The germline gives CDR1 SNHLY, CDR2 FYNNEI. The CDR3 DNA is TGTGCCAGCAGGGTCAGTAACTATGGCTACACCTTC. This sequence encodes CASRVSNYGYTF. Looking up the rest from reference TRBV2 and TRBJ1-2 gives the full variable domain: EPEVTQTPSHQVTQMGQEVILRCVPISNHLYFYWYRQILGQKVEFLVSFYNNEISEKSEIFDDQFSVERPDGSNFTLKIRSTKLEDSAMYFCASRVSNYGYTFGSGTRLTVV.

This chain joins TRBV11-1 and TRBJ2-3; D might be TRBD2 (6 bases). V was cut by 10 bases and J by 8 bases, with 13 bases left in between. In germline, CDR1 is SGHAT, CDR2 FQDESV (reference sequence). The CDR3 runs 11 residues. This CDR3 reads CATLDGGTQYF. The CDR3, as DNA: TGTGCCACCTTGGACGGGGGTACGCAGTATTTT.

The chain uses TRBV4-1 and TRBJ2-7, with D possibly being TRBD2 (6 bases). The CDR3 has 15 amino acids. Germline V gene data show CDR1 as MGHRA and CDR2 as YSYEKL. The V and J ends lost 4 bases and 7 bases respectively, with 20 bases between them. In DNA form, the CDR3 reads TGCGCCAGCAGCCCGTTACGGGGACTCGCCCGGGAGCAGTACTTC. Translating it yields CASSPLRGLAREQYF.

The chain carries TRBV7-9 and TRBJ2-3; 10 bases agree with TRBD2. V trimming: 2 bases; J trimming: 0 bases; junction bases outside the gene matches: 8. Germline CDR1 SEHNR, CDR2 FQNEAQ (reference sequence). The CDR3 loop spans 18 amino acids. The CDR3: CASSLPRTSGSSTDTQYF. The CDR3 region has the DNA TGTGCCAGCAGCTTACCCAGGACTAGCGGATCTAGCACAGATACGCAGTATTTT. Combining the CDR3 with reference TRBV7-9 and TRBJ2-3 gives the whole variable domain DTGVSQNPRHKITKRGQNVTFRCDPISEHNRLYWYRQTLGQGPEFLTYFQNEAQLEKSRLLSDRFSAERPKGSFSTLEIQRTEQGDSAMYLCASSLPRTSGSSTDTQYFGPGTRLTVL.

The CDR3 sequence: CASSQPQNTEAFF. The CDR3 coding sequence is TGTGCCAGCAGCCAACCCCAGAACACTGAAGCTTTCTTT. The rearrangement joins TRBV3-1 (or the pseudogene TRBV3-2) to TRBJ1-1; no firm D call. V dropped 2 bases and J dropped 1 base, with 5 bases sitting between them. The length of the CDR3 is 13 residues. Germline V gene data show CDR1 as LGHDT and CDR2 as YNNKEL (reference sequence).

The rearrangement links TRBV7-2 to TRBJ2-1; the D is unclear. The germline V and J ends were trimmed by 1 base and 9 bases, with 19 bases remaining between them. Germline CDR1 SGHTA, CDR2 FQGNSA. The CDR3 loop spans 16 amino acids. CDR3 protein: CASSLGGLPSVGEQFF. In DNA, the CDR3 is TGTGCCAGCAGCTTAGGAGGCCTCCCGTCGGTCGGTGAGCAGTTCTTC.

The chain joins TRBV5-1 to TRBJ1-5; D not certain. Germline V gene sequence: CDR1 SGHRS, CDR2 YFSETQ. CDR3 length: 13 amino acids. The V end was cut by 4 bases, the J end by 4 bases, with 9 bases between. CDR3 protein: CASSRAGNQPQHF. The CDR3 DNA sequence: TGCGCCAGCAGCAGGGCGGGTAATCAGCCCCAGCATTTT.

The chain employs TRBV7-2 and TRBJ1-1; 8 bases map to TRBD1. CDR1 is SGHTA, CDR2 FQGNSA, per germline. The length of the CDR3 is 13 residues. J was trimmed by 6 bases and V by 7 bases; bases with no gene match: 7. CDR3 nucleotide sequence: TGTGCCAGCAACACCCGGACAGGGTCTGAAGCTTTCTTT. Amino acids: CASNTRTGSEAFF.

The rearrangement joins TRBV5-1 to TRBJ2-2; the D gene is possibly TRBD2 (6 bases). Germline loops: CDR1 SGHRS, CDR2 YFSETQ. V lost 4 bases and J 2 bases, leaving 12 bases between the germline ends. CDR3 length equals 15 residues. The DNA of the CDR3 is TGCGCCAGCAGCCGGGGGACGGGAAACACCGGGGAGCTGTTTTTT. Translation: CASSRGTGNTGELFF.

The gene calls are TRBV6-1 and TRBJ1-1, with D possibly matching TRBD1 (5 bases). The V end was cut by 4 bases, the J end by 5 bases, with 20 bases between. Germline V gene lookup returns CDR1 MNHNS and CDR2 SASEGT. The CDR3 is 16 amino acids. CDR3 sequence: CASSGPSGIRGTEAFF. In DNA form, the CDR3 reads TGTGCCAGCAGTGGACCCAGTGGCATCCGGGGGACTGAAGCTTTCTTT.

J is TRBJ1-4 and V is TRBV6-5; maybe TRBD1 (5 bases). Deletions cut 2 bases from V and 13 bases from J, with 14 bases between. CDR1 MNHEY and CDR2 SVGAGI come from the germline V gene. CDR3 length equals 13 residues. CDR3 protein: CASSYGGGRGLFF. Here the CDR3 DNA reads TGTGCCAGCAGTTACGGGGGGGGACGGGGACTGTTTTTT.

This clone was seen more than once but under ten times. The chain has TRBV5-8 and TRBJ1-5; 7 positions agree with TRBD1. The CDR3 consists of 14 residues. With 4 bases clipped from V and 7 bases from J, the junction kept 8 bases outside the gene matches. Germline V lookup: CDR1 SGHTS, CDR2 YDEGEE. The CDR3 nucleotides read TGTGCCAGCAGCCAAAGGGGGCTCGGGCAGCCCCAGCATTTT. Translation gives CASSQRGLGQPQHF.

The V gene is TRBV7-2, the J gene TRBJ2-3, with D maybe TRBD1 (5 bases). The CDR3 sequence is 16 residues long. Germline CDR1 SGHTA, CDR2 FQGNSA. With 5 bases removed from V and 1 base from J, the gap between germline ends came to 16 bases. The CDR3: CASSPVGQSGTDTQYF. CDR3 nucleotide sequence: TGTGCCAGCAGCCCCGTGGGGCAGAGCGGCACAGATACGCAGTATTTT.

The gene calls are TRBV21-1 and TRBJ1-5; the D call TRBD1 from the table was never checked on the DNA. TRBV21-1 is a documented pseudogene. The CDR3 contains 18 residues. CDR3 sequence: CASSKVVTGGPITSPQHF. DNA of the CDR3: TGTGCCAGCAGCAAAGTGGTTACCGGTGGGCCCATAACCTCGCCCCAGCATTTT.